The rows below give T cell receptor beta chains drawn from one sample of a study of T-cell memory formation after mild COVID-19. In TCRdb, the 5' RACE reads were re-called with MiXCR into one record per CDR3 protein. The table has under 200,000 distinct CDR3 sequences, over 10% seen once. Sequencing was performed on PBMCs or a T cell subset sorted from them (not recorded which). The receptors stem from a man between 18 and 29 years old who had mild COVID-19 (a few samples of this study predate the infection). Cell type and time point are not known. Each CDR3 is given with its conserved first and last residue. D genes are given only for firm matches. Only part of the rows carry a size: once, few, many, or a class if the clone is expanded.

d_call,j_call,clone_size,v_call,cdr3_nt,cdr3_aa
-,TRBJ2-5,few,TRBV7-2,TGTGCCAGCAGCCCGGCCCGGGTTAGCAGCCAAGAGACCCAGTACTTC,CASSPARVSSQETQYF
TRBD1,TRBJ1-6,few,TRBV7-9,TGTGCCAGCAGCCCTGACAGGGGAACACCCCTCCACTTT,CASSPDRGTPLHF
-,TRBJ2-2,-,TRBV7-2,TGTGCCAGCAGCTTAGATCCTCCAGGGAACACCGGGGAGCTGTTTTTT,CASSLDPPGNTGELFF
-,TRBJ2-7,few,TRBV28,TGTGCCAGCCGAAGGGCAGGGGAAACCTACGAGCAGTACTTC,CASRRAGETYEQYF
-,TRBJ2-3,many,TRBV5-1,TGCGCCAGCAGCACACAGGGAACAGATACGCAGTATTTT,CASSTQGTDTQYF
TRBD1,TRBJ1-1,-,TRBV24-1,TGTGCCACCAGTGATTTTGGGGACAGGTGGAACACTGAAGCTTTCTTT,CATSDFGDRWNTEAFF
-,TRBJ2-3,few,TRBV5-1,TGCGCCAGCAGCTTAAAATGGGGGAACACAGATACGCAGTATTTT,CASSLKWGNTDTQYF
-,TRBJ1-5,-,TRBV15,TGTGCCACCAGCTTGCCCAAGCCTGCAAATCAGCCCCAGCATTTT,CATSLPKPANQPQHF
-,TRBJ2-7,medium-sized,TRBV7-8,TGTGCCAGCAGCTTAGCGCTCGACCCCTCGGGCTACGAGCAGTACTTC,CASSLALDPSGYEQYF
-,TRBJ2-6,few,TRBV7-6,TGTGCCAGCAGCTCGACAGCCTCTGGGGCCAACGTCCTGACTTTC,CASSSTASGANVLTF
TRBD1,TRBJ2-5,-,TRBV7-7,TGTGCTAGCAGCTTAGCCCCGACAGGGGGAAGGGAGACCCAGTACTTC,CASSLAPTGGRETQYF
TRBD2,TRBJ2-1,few,TRBV7-3,TGTGCCAGCAGCCATACTTCCGGGACTAGGGGGACGAATGAGCAGTTCTTC,CASSHTSGTRGTNEQFF
-,TRBJ1-5,few,TRBV20-1,TGCAGTGCTTCGACAGCCTTGGGGCATCAGCCCCAGCATTTT,CSASTALGHQPQHF
-,TRBJ2-5,many,TRBV6-2/TRBV6-3,TGTGCCAGCAGGCGGGAGACCCAGTACTTC,CASRRETQYF
TRBD1,TRBJ1-1,few,TRBV7-2,TGTGCCAGCAGCGCCCACAGGGGGAACACTGAAGCTTTCTTT,CASSAHRGNTEAFF
-,TRBJ1-1,few,TRBV7-9,TGTGCCAGCAGCCCCCGGACAGCCAACACTGAAGCTTTCTTT,CASSPRTANTEAFF
-,TRBJ2-5,few,TRBV6-5,TGTGCCAGCAGGGCAGGAAAAGAGACCCAGTACTTC,CASRAGKETQYF
-,TRBJ1-5,-,TRBV6-2/TRBV6-3,TGTGCCAGCACCCCTGGGGACTATAGCAATCAGCCCCAGCATTTT,CASTPGDYSNQPQHF
TRBD2,TRBJ2-3,-,TRBV12-3/TRBV12-4,TGTGCCAGCAGACCCCTAGCGGACAGCACAGATACGCAGTATTTT,CASRPLADSTDTQYF
-,TRBJ1-1,many,TRBV20-1,TGCAGTGCTAGAGTAGTTACAGCTTTCTTT,CSARVVTAFF
-,TRBJ2-3,few,TRBV20-1,TGCTCCCGACCAGGGAGACCCACAGATACGCAGTATTTT,CSRPGRPTDTQYF
-,TRBJ1-4,-,TRBV20-1,TGCAGTGCTACCAGCGATACTGAAAAACTGTTTTTT,CSATSDTEKLFF
TRBD1,TRBJ2-3,few,TRBV6-4,TGTGCCAGCAGCGAGACAGGGCGAGATACGCAGTATTTT,CASSETGRDTQYF
-,TRBJ1-6,-,TRBV29-1,TGCAGCGTTCGGGTCCAGGATGGGTCACCCCTCCACTTT,CSVRVQDGSPLHF